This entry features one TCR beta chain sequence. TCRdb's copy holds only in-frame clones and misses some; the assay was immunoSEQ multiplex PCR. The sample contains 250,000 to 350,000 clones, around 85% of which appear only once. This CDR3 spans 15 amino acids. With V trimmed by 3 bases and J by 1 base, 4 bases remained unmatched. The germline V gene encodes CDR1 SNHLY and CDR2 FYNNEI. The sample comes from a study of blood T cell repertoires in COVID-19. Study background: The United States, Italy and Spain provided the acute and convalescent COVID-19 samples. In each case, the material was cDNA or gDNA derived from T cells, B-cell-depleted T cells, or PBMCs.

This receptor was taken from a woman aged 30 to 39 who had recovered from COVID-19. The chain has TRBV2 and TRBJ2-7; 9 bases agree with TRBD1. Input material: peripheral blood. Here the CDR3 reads CASSDRQGGSYEQYF. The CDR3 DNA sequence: TGTGCCAGCAGTGATAGACAGGGGGGTTCCTACGAGCAGTACTTC.